This T cell receptor (beta chain) was recovered during a study of cytomegalovirus exposure and HLA in healthy donors. Study at large: Of all 398 donors who were genotyped, roughly 85% belonged to the Caucasian-associated ancestry cluster.

As regards this clone: As yet, its antigen is unknown.

The CDR3 is 13 residues long. Germline V gene sequence: CDR1 MNHEY, CDR2 SMNVEV (reference sequence). V was clipped by 6 bases and J by 5 bases; unmatched bases: 4. Study findings and constraints: What was likely a sequencing artifact was a cluster of highly shared sequence variants. DRB1 showed the most TCR associations and HLA-C the fewest in a later analysis, as rates varied by HLA locus.

The study ran its PCR with 60 Vbeta and 13 Jbeta primers. Assay used: immunoSEQ multiplex PCR; TCRdb lists only in-frame clones, some missing. The sample includes about 170,000 clones, almost 85% of them seen just once. This TCR was sampled from a girl under 18 in good health and CMV-seropositive. The genes are TRBV27 and TRBJ2-7; 10 bases align to TRBD1. Sequenced material: PBMCs. In nucleotides, the CDR3 is TGTGCCAGCAGACCCGGGACAGGGGACGAGCAGTACTTC. This encodes CASRPGTGDEQYF.